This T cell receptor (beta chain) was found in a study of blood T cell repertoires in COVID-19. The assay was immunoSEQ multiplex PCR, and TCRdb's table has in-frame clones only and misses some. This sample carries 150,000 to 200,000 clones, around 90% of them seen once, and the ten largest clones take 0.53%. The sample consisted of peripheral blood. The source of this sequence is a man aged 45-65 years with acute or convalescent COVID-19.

CDR3 in DNA: TGTGCCAGCAGTTTACCTGACAGGGGTCCCCTTAGCGTGGCCCAGCATTTT. Protein sequence: CASSLPDRGPLSVAQHF. The rearrangement joins TRBV27 to TRBJ1-5; TRBD1 matches 8 bases. J lost 11 bases, V lost 2 bases, and 17 bases had no gene match. Germline V lookup: CDR1 MNHEY, CDR2 SMNVEV (reference sequence). This CDR3 is built from 17 residues.